Below are 12 T cell receptor beta chains sequenced from a single sample in a study of blood T cell repertoires in COVID-19. TCRdb's copy holds only in-frame clones and misses some; the assay was immunoSEQ multiplex PCR. The sample includes 30,000 to 40,000 clones, about 90% of them seen just once. The specimen was peripheral blood. Every receptor here comes from a human donor with active COVID-19. The donor label of this sample is uncertain.

The V call is TRBV5-6, the J call TRBJ2-2; weak D call: TRBD2 (7 bases). Trimming stripped 0 bases from V and 4 bases from J, with 10 bases between. CDR3 length: 15 amino acids. Looked up from germline, CDR1 is SGHDT and CDR2 is YYEEEE. The CDR3 bases are TGTGCCAGCAGCTTGGTTCGGGGGGCCACCGGGGAGCTGTTTTTT. It is translated as CASSLVRGATGELFF.

V usage is TRBV7-9 and J usage is TRBJ1-1, with 8 nucleotides matching TRBD1. Germline V gene lookup returns CDR1 SEHNR and CDR2 FQNEAQ (reference sequence). V gave up 5 bases and J gave up 6 bases; unmatched junction bases: 11. There are 15 residues in the CDR3. The CDR3 bases are TGTGCCAGCAGCGTCCGGACAGGGAGTCTCGCTGAAGCTTTCTTT. Translation gives CASSVRTGSLAEAFF.

This sequence joins TRBV5-6 and TRBJ1-1; 10 bases are shared with TRBD1. This CDR3 contains 17 residues. V shed 3 bases, J shed 0 bases, and the junction held 8 bases outside the gene matches. Germline V gene data show CDR1 as SGHDT and CDR2 as YYEEEE. The CDR3 protein is CASSWAGQGFMNTEAFF. The DNA for the CDR3 is TGTGCCAGCAGCTGGGCGGGACAGGGGTTCATGAACACTGAAGCTTTCTTT. Combining the CDR3 with reference TRBV5-6 and TRBJ1-1 gives the whole variable domain DAGVTQSPTHLIKTRGQQVTLRCSPKSGHDTVSWYQQALGQGPQFIFQYYEEEERQRGNFPDRFSGHQFPNYSSELNVNALLLGDSALYLCASSWAGQGFMNTEAFFGQGTRLTVV.

The chain is built from TRBV6-5 and TRBJ2-7; D perhaps matches TRBD2 (7 bases). Looked up from germline, CDR1 is MNHEY and CDR2 is SVGAGI. The V end was cut by 0 bases, the J end by 7 bases, with 19 bases between. CDR3 length: 16 amino acids. CDR3 in amino acids: CASSYSPWGGAGEQYF. DNA of the CDR3: TGTGCCAGCAGTTACTCCCCTTGGGGGGGGGCAGGGGAGCAGTACTTC.

This chain joins TRBV12-3 or TRBV12-4 and TRBJ1-5, with D possibly TRBD1 on 5 matching bases. The germline V and J ends were trimmed by 8 bases and 4 bases, with 9 bases remaining between them. The CDR3 has 12 residues. CDR3 region: CASQRGNQPQHF. CDR3 sequence (DNA): TGTGCCAGCCAAAGGGGAAATCAGCCCCAGCATTTT.

This clone was seen more than once but under ten times. The gene calls are TRBV7-9 and TRBJ2-7; D gene ambiguous. CDR1 SEHNR and CDR2 FQNEAQ come from the germline V gene (reference sequence). Trimming left V 8 bases short and J 5 bases short, with 13 bases between. The CDR3 runs 12 residues. This chain's CDR3 is CASAEAYHEQYF. CDR3 nucleotides: TGTGCCAGCGCGGAAGCCTACCACGAGCAGTACTTC. Based on the CDR3 plus reference TRBV7-9 and TRBJ2-7, the full variable domain is DTGVSQNPRHKITKRGQNVTFRCDPISEHNRLYWYRQTLGQGPEFLTYFQNEAQLEKSRLLSDRFSAERPKGSFSTLEIQRTEQGDSAMYLCASAEAYHEQYFGPGTRLTVT.

The V call is TRBV7-9, the J call TRBJ2-5; 7 bases are shared with TRBD1. V gave up 1 base and J gave up 5 bases; unmatched junction bases: 7. CDR1 is SEHNR, CDR2 FQNEAQ, per germline (reference sequence). CDR3 length equals 15 residues. DNA of the CDR3: TGTGCCAGCAGCTTAGGACAGGGCGGCGGGGAGACCCAGTACTTC. The encoded protein is CASSLGQGGGETQYF. Full variable domain (remainder filled in from reference TRBV7-9 and TRBJ2-5): DTGVSQNPRHKITKRGQNVTFRCDPISEHNRLYWYRQTLGQGPEFLTYFQNEAQLEKSRLLSDRFSAERPKGSFSTLEIQRTEQGDSAMYLCASSLGQGGGETQYFGPGTRLLVL.

The chain employs TRBV7-2 and TRBJ1-5; possibly TRBD1 for D (5 bases). In germline, CDR1 is SGHTA, CDR2 FQGNSA. CDR3 length: 15 amino acids. The germline V and J ends were trimmed by 2 bases and 5 bases, with 13 bases remaining between them. The CDR3 region is CASSLIVAGHQPQHF. The DNA of the CDR3 is TGTGCCAGCAGCTTAATCGTGGCAGGGCATCAGCCCCAGCATTTT.

J is TRBJ1-5 and V is TRBV7-2, with D maybe TRBD1 (5 bases). The CDR3 covers 17 residues. Deletions cut 2 bases from V and 2 bases from J, with 16 bases between. Germline CDR1 and CDR2: SGHTA and FQGNSA. The CDR3 sequence is CASSLSGTLIRNQPQHF. The CDR3 bases are TGTGCCAGCAGCTTATCGGGGACTCTAATACGCAATCAGCCCCAGCATTTT. The variable domain in full, with the rest retrieved from reference TRBV7-2 and TRBJ1-5, is GAGVSQSPSNKVTEKGKDVELRCDPISGHTALYWYRQSLGQGLEFLIYFQGNSAPDKSGLPSDRFSAERTGGSVSTLTIQRTQQEDSAVYLCASSLSGTLIRNQPQHFGDGTRLSIL.

The chain employs TRBV2 and TRBJ1-2, with TRBD1 as a possible D gene (6 bases). V gave up 6 bases and J gave up 4 bases, with 18 bases separating them. The CDR3 length is 15 residues. Germline V gives CDR1 SNHLY, CDR2 FYNNEI. The CDR3 reads CASRREQGAGYGYTF. In nucleotides, the CDR3 is TGTGCCAGCAGGAGGGAACAGGGAGCCGGCTATGGCTACACCTTC.

The chain is built from TRBV6-6 and TRBJ2-1, with TRBD2 as a possible D gene (6 bases). This CDR3 comprises 15 residues. V was pared by 4 bases and J by 6 bases, with 16 bases between. The germline V gene has CDR1 MNHNY and CDR2 SVGAGI (reference sequence). CDR3 DNA sequence: TGTGCCAGCAGTTTAGGGCCCTTGGGGGGCAATGAGCAGTTCTTC. Translating it yields CASSLGPLGGNEQFF.

The chain is built from TRBV19 and TRBJ2-1; 7 nucleotides line up with TRBD2. The CDR3 has 13 residues. The germline CDR1 and CDR2 sequences are LNHDA and SQIVND (reference sequence). V gave up 5 bases and J gave up 8 bases; unmatched junction bases: 6. This chain's CDR3 is CASSRTSRDEQFF. The DNA for the CDR3 is TGTGCCAGTAGTCGGACTAGTCGGGATGAGCAGTTCTTC.